These T cell receptor beta chains were read from a single sample in a study of shared clonotypes between healthy human individuals. Assay: immunoSEQ multiplex PCR; the TCRdb copy retains only in-frame clones and omits some. Among approximately 2,300,000 clones listed, about 90% were seen once. Source material: naive CD4+ T cells from PBMCs. Receptor source: a young man in good health. Some clones in this sample may be carry-over from other donors' samples. The CDR3 runs from the conserved cysteine through the conserved F or W. A D gene is named only where the DNA matches it firmly. Rows may omit the clone size; those that give it use once, few, many or a size class.

CDR3aa,CDR3nt,d_gene,j_gene,v_gene,abundance
CASSLSSMGTEAFF,TGTGCCAGCAGCTTGAGCTCTATGGGGACTGAAGCTTTCTTT,NA,TRBJ1-1,TRBV5-4,NA
CASSQGGLAKNIQYF,TGTGCCAGCAGTCAAGGGGGGCTAGCCAAAAACATTCAGTACTTC,NA,TRBJ2-4,TRBV27,NA
CASSPAGGSSYNEQFF,TGTGCCAGCAGCCCCGCAGGGGGGAGCTCCTACAATGAGCAGTTCTTC,NA,TRBJ2-1,TRBV28,NA
CASSQDRSPGSGYEQYF,TGCGCCAGCAGCCAAGATCGGTCCCCCGGATCGGGATACGAGCAGTACTTC,NA,TRBJ2-7,TRBV4-1,NA
CAWRPGQSPSGNTIYF,TGTGCCTGGAGACCCGGACAGTCGCCTTCTGGAAACACCATATATTTT,NA,TRBJ1-3,TRBV30,NA
CATSPRGVNEKLFF,TGCGCCACCTCCCCACGGGGAGTTAATGAAAAACTGTTTTTT,NA,TRBJ1-4,TRBV5-1,NA
CASSSRPQKNTEAFF,TGTGCCAGCAGCTCTCGCCCACAAAAGAACACTGAAGCTTTCTTT,NA,TRBJ1-1,TRBV9,once
CASRTGPSGYTF,TGTGCCAGCAGGACAGGACCTAGTGGCTACACCTTC,NA,TRBJ1-2,TRBV28,NA
CAISRDTSYGYTF,TGTGCCATCAGCCGGGACACCAGCTATGGCTACACCTTC,NA,TRBJ1-2,TRBV10-3,NA
CASSLFVTDPYEQYF,TGTGCCAGCAGTTTATTCGTGACAGATCCCTACGAGCAGTACTTC,NA,TRBJ2-7,TRBV27,NA
CASSAWRLQVTDTQYF,TGTGCCAGCAGTGCCTGGAGGTTACAGGTCACAGATACGCAGTATTTT,NA,TRBJ2-3,TRBV6-1,once
CASSLASSGVDTQYF,TGTGCCAGCAGCTTAGCCTCTAGCGGGGTGGATACGCAGTATTTT,TRBD2,TRBJ2-3,TRBV7-2,NA
CASSGPVNTGELFF,TGCGCCAGCAGTGGGCCAGTAAACACCGGGGAGCTGTTTTTT,NA,TRBJ2-2,TRBV10-2,NA
CASSESPINRVSNQPQHF,TGTGCCAGCAGTGAATCCCCAATTAACAGGGTGAGCAATCAGCCCCAGCATTTT,NA,TRBJ1-5,TRBV28,NA
CASSPSVTEAFF,TGTGCCAGCTCACCGTCCGTTACTGAAGCTTTCTTT,NA,TRBJ1-1,TRBV18,few
CASSPNLVRGELFF,TGTGCCAGCAGCCCAAATCTCGTTAGGGGGGAGCTGTTTTTT,NA,TRBJ2-2,TRBV9,once
CASSTGQGALETQYF,TGTGCCAGTAGTACCGGACAGGGGGCTTTGGAGACCCAGTACTTC,TRBD1,TRBJ2-5,TRBV19,NA
CASRQEGNQPQHF,TGTGCCAGCAGACAGGAAGGCAATCAGCCCCAGCATTTT,NA,TRBJ1-5,TRBV6-1,few